These 18 T cell receptor beta chains share one sample of origin, sequenced in a study of regulatory T cells in long-lasting Graves disease (dated by TCRdb to the early 2020s). Library prep was done by multiplex PCR. Sequencing was carried out with an Illumina HiSeq 4000. CDR3 regions were amplified by Arm-PCR with iRepertoire HTBI primers to construct TCR beta libraries. TCRdb reprocessing: public reads trimmed at Q25 with fastp, clones called with MiXCR, in-frame beta chains kept. Entries that share a CDR3 protein sequence are merged under the most common genes and DNA. Present in this sample are 420,000 or so distinct CDR3 sequences, about 16% of which were seen just once. The ten largest clones add up to around a quarter of the sample. The time point label of this sample denotes: newly diagnosed GD, antithyroid drugs for less than 3 months. RNA was extracted from PBMCs in TRIzol for both TCR sequencing and RNA sequencing.

The same specimen was also included in a second study, on T cells in Graves' hyperthyroidism and ophthalmopathy.

The input for sequencing was peripheral blood mononuclear cells (PBMCs), taken at new diagnosis, from a patient treated with antithyroid drugs. Receptors originate from a woman aged 18-29 years with Graves disease. Donor details come from another sample of the same person, matched by shared clones.

This clonotype has more than one count but fewer than ten. The rearrangement joins TRBV18 to TRBJ2-1; 9 bases line up with TRBD1. With 3 bases clipped from V and 8 bases from J, the junction kept 8 bases outside the gene matches. The CDR3 covers 15 residues. In germline, CDR1 is KGHSH, CDR2 LQKENI. CDR3 amino acids: CASSPIGQGFDEQFF. The CDR3 region has the DNA TGTGCCAGCTCACCGATCGGACAGGGGTTTGATGAGCAGTTCTTC.

This clonotype was counted between two and nine times. This sequence joins TRBV20-1 and TRBJ2-7; D might be TRBD2 (5 bases). The germline V gene has CDR1 DFQATT and CDR2 SNEGSKA (reference sequence). This CDR3 is built from 15 residues. Trimming removed 1 base from V and 4 bases from J, with 17 bases in between. This CDR3 reads CSARGTRVITYEQYF. CDR3 in DNA: TGCAGTGCTAGAGGCACTAGAGTCATTACTTACGAGCAGTACTTC.

This clonotype was detected many times. The rearrangement uses TRBV6-1 and TRBJ1-5, with D hard to call. The CDR3 extends over 15 amino acids. V was trimmed by 6 bases and J by 0 bases, leaving 12 bases between them. Germline CDR1 and CDR2: MNHNS and SASEGT. The CDR3 protein is CASSPEATSNQPQHF. DNA for the CDR3: TGTGCCAGCAGCCCTGAAGCCACTAGCAATCAGCCCCAGCATTTT.

Many counts were recorded for this clonotype. This chain links TRBV28 with TRBJ2-3; possibly TRBD1 or TRBD2 for D (6 bases each). V lost 3 bases to trimming and J lost 2 bases, with 18 bases between them. Germline V lookup: CDR1 MDHEN, CDR2 SYDVKM. The CDR3 consists of 17 residues. CDR3 nucleotides: TGTGCCAGCAGTTTTCCTCCGGGGGCGATGAACACAGATACGCAGTATTTT. As protein: CASSFPPGAMNTDTQYF.

The chain is built from TRBV10-3 and TRBJ2-2; D uncertain. The length of the CDR3 is 12 residues. Germline V gene lookup returns CDR1 ENHRY and CDR2 SYGVKD. The V end was cut by 8 bases, the J end by 3 bases, with 7 bases between. This chain's CDR3 is CAIGSYTGELFF. DNA for the CDR3: TGTGCCATCGGCTCCTACACCGGGGAGCTGTTTTTT.

This clonotype was recorded at least ten times. The chain has TRBV20-1 and TRBJ2-4; 8 bases align to TRBD2. The CDR3 is 18 residues long. Germline lookup yields CDR1 DFQATT and CDR2 SNEGSKA (reference sequence). J was trimmed by 0 bases and V by 3 bases; bases with no gene match: 13. CDR3 sequence: CSASSPEAGAKAKNIQYF. CDR3 coding DNA: TGCAGTGCTAGCTCTCCCGAAGCGGGAGCAAAAGCCAAAAACATTCAGTACTTC.

Ten or more counts support this clonotype. The chain is built from TRBV2 and TRBJ2-7, with a tentative D call TRBD1 (6 bases). CDR1 is SNHLY, CDR2 FYNNEI, per germline. V lost 10 bases and J 3 bases, leaving 13 bases between the germline ends. The CDR3 totals 12 residues. The CDR3 protein is CATRQDLYEQYF. CDR3 coding DNA: TGTGCCACCCGACAGGATCTCTACGAGCAGTACTTC.

This clonotype was recorded a few times. The chain joins TRBV3-1 to TRBJ2-7; 11 bases are shared with TRBD2. Germline CDR1 reads LGHDT; CDR2 reads YNNKEL (reference sequence). Germline trimming cut 4 bases from V and 2 bases from J; bases unmatched to any gene: 4. This CDR3 contains 15 residues. CDR3 sequence (DNA): TGTGCCAGCAGCCCCGGGACTAGCGGCGCCTACGAGCAGTACTTC. It is translated as CASSPGTSGAYEQYF.

Many counts were recorded for this clonotype. The chain joins TRBV27 to TRBJ1-1; tentative D call: TRBD1 (5 bases). This CDR3 has 17 amino acids. Germline lookup yields CDR1 MNHEY and CDR2 SMNVEV (reference sequence). V gave up 2 bases and J gave up 5 bases, with 21 bases separating them. CDR3 DNA sequence: TGTGCCAGCAGTTTACGGGGGGGTTCTCTCGGTAGTACTGAAGCTTTCTTT. Translation: CASSLRGGSLGSTEAFF.

This clonotype was seen repeatedly, ten times or more. The chain uses TRBV3-1 and TRBJ2-1, with 10 bases fitting TRBD2. Trimming cost V 0 bases and J 5 bases; bases outside gene matches: 4. The CDR3 is 16 residues long. Germline assignment: CDR1 LGHDT and CDR2 YNNKEL (reference sequence). The CDR3 protein is CASSQETSGSNNEQFF. CDR3 DNA sequence: TGTGCCAGCAGCCAAGAGACTAGCGGGTCGAACAATGAGCAGTTCTTC.

On this clonotype: A much larger clone differs from this one at a single base, so this may be a read error. The chain is built from TRBV18 and TRBJ1-1; no firm D call. Trimming removed 6 bases at V and 5 bases at J, with 19 bases between. In germline, CDR1 is KGHSH, CDR2 LQKENI. This CDR3 contains 15 residues. CDR3 DNA: TGTGCCAGCTCCCCCCCTCGCGGGAGTGCTACTGAAGCTTTCTTT. Its translation: CASSPPRGSATEAFF.

The sample holds a few counts of this clonotype. V is TRBV28 and J is TRBJ2-2; D remains unclear. This CDR3 is built from 15 residues. The V end lost 4 bases, the J end lost 5 bases, and 14 bases lay between the germline ends. CDR1 is MDHEN, CDR2 SYDVKM, per germline. CDR3: CASSSPEIWTGELFF. The DNA for the CDR3 is TGTGCCAGCAGTTCTCCCGAGATTTGGACCGGGGAGCTGTTTTTT.

This clonotype was recorded many times. The chain couples TRBV20-1 to TRBJ2-3; D is unresolved. Trimming took 0 bases from V and 3 from J, leaving 1 base between them. The CDR3 has 11 amino acids. Germline V gives CDR1 DFQATT, CDR2 SNEGSKA (reference sequence). CDR3 DNA: TGCAGTGCTAGAGATACAGATACGCAGTATTTT. Amino acid sequence: CSARDTDTQYF.

This clonotype came up many times. The genes are TRBV24-1 and TRBJ2-5, with D perhaps assigned TRBD1 or TRBD2 (5 bases each). V was pared by 4 bases and J by 4 bases, with 15 bases between. The CDR3 sequence is 15 residues long. Germline V CDR1 and CDR2: KGHDR, SFDVKD. The CDR3 reads CATSDSGRSLETQYF. DNA for the CDR3: TGTGCCACCAGTGACTCGGGACGGTCGTTAGAGACCCAGTACTTC.

As for this clonotype: This may stem from a read error, because a much larger clone lies one nucleotide away. CDR3 sequence (DNA): TGTGCCAGCAGATCGAGCTCTGGAGACACCATATATTTT. Translation gives CASRSSSGDTIYF. The rearrangement joins TRBV12-3 or TRBV12-4 to TRBJ1-3; no clear D gene. The CDR3 totals 13 residues.

Worth noting for this clonotype: Mismatch with germline at one junction end may stem from a read error. The CDR3 DNA is TGCGCCAGCAGCCCAGGGGGGACCAATCAGTCCCAGCATTTT. Amino acid sequence: CASSPGGTNQSQHF. This rearrangement joins TRBV5-1 to TRBJ1-5, with 7 nucleotides matching TRBD1. This CDR3 comprises 14 residues. Germline CDR1 is SGHRS and CDR2 is YFSETQ.

This clonotype was observed many times. The rearrangement links TRBV2 to TRBJ2-2; 8 nucleotides agree with TRBD2. Germline V lookup: CDR1 SNHLY, CDR2 FYNNEI. After removal of 5 bases from V and 7 bases from J, the junction contained 9 bases not matched to a gene. The CDR3 is 15 amino acids. CDR3 loop: CASSLQAGAGGELFF. CDR3 coding DNA: TGTGCCAGCAGTTTGCAAGCGGGAGCGGGCGGGGAGCTGTTTTTT.

This clonotype was observed at least ten times. The gene calls are TRBV30 and TRBJ1-6; D ambiguous. Per the germline V gene, CDR1 is GTSNPN and CDR2 is SVGIG (reference sequence). With 1 base removed from V and 0 bases from J, the gap between germline ends came to 7 bases. The CDR3 totals 15 residues. CDR3 bases: TGTGCCTGGAGTGGAGGCAGCTCCTATAATTCACCCCTCCACTTT. This codes for CAWSGGSSYNSPLHF.